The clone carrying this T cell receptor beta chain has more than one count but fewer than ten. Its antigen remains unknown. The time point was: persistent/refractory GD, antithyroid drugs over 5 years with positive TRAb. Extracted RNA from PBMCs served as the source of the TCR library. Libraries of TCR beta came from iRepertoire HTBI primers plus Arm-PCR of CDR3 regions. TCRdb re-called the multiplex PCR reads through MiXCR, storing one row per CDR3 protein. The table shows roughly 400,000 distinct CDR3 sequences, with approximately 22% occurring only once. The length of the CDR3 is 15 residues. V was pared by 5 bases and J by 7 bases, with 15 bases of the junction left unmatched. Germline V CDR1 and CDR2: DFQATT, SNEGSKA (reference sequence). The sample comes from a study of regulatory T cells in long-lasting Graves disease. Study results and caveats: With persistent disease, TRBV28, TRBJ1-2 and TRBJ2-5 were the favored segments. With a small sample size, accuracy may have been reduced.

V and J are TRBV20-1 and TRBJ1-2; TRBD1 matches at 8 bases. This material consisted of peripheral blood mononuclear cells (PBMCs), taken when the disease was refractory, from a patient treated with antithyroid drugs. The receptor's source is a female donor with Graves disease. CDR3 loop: CSAQSGDRRRGGYTF. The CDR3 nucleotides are TGCAGTGCTCAGAGCGGGGACAGGCGACGGGGTGGCTACACCTTC.